A single sample gave rise to the 26 T cell receptor beta chains below, sequenced in a study of cytomegalovirus exposure and HLA in healthy donors. Primers included in the PCR were 60 Vbeta and 13 Jbeta primers. Profiled with immunoSEQ multiplex PCR; TCRdb holds only in-frame clones, not every one. The sample records hundreds of thousands of clones, around 80% being singletons. Sequencing was carried out using PBMCs. The receptors originated from a man aged 40-50 years in good health and CMV-seropositive.

The rearrangement joins TRBV12-5 to TRBJ1-1; D gene uncertain. Germline values: CDR1 LGHNT, CDR2 FRNRAP. The CDR3 is 12 amino acids. Trimming cost V 1 base and J 7 bases, with 7 bases left between them. Here the CDR3 reads CASGLEADEAFF. CDR3 DNA sequence: TGTGCTAGTGGTTTGGAGGCGGATGAAGCTTTCTTT. Full variable domain (outside the CDR3, taken from reference TRBV12-5 and TRBJ1-1): DARVTQTPRHKVTEMGQEVTMRCQPILGHNTVFWYRQTMMQGLELLAYFRNRAPLDDSGMPKDRFSAEMPDATLATLKIQPSEPRDSAVYFCASGLEADEAFFGQGTRLTVV.

V usage is TRBV10-2 and J usage is TRBJ2-7; 8 nucleotides align to TRBD2. V trimming: 0 bases; J trimming: 6 bases; junction bases outside the gene matches: 4. Germline loops: CDR1 WSHSY, CDR2 SAAADI. The CDR3 spans 14 residues. CDR3 coding DNA: TGCGCCAGCAGTGAGTCGAGACTAGCGAGCGAGCAGTACTTC. Protein product: CASSESRLASEQYF.

V usage is TRBV11-3 and J usage is TRBJ1-1, with D unresolved. Looked up from germline, CDR1 is SGHNT and CDR2 is YENEEA. The CDR3 totals 12 residues. The V and J ends lost 4 bases and 0 bases respectively, with 3 bases between them. The CDR3 nucleotides read TGTGCCAGCAGCTCAATGAACACTGAAGCTTTCTTT. Protein product: CASSSMNTEAFF.

The chain employs TRBV30 and TRBJ1-2; no definite D call. Germline V gene data show CDR1 as GTSNPN and CDR2 as SVGIG (reference sequence). V lost 4 bases, J lost 8 bases, and 8 bases lay in between. The CDR3 is made up of 10 amino acids. The CDR3 reads CAWIAGGYTF. The CDR3 DNA reads as TGTGCCTGGATCGCGGGAGGCTACACCTTC.

This clone was counted only a few times. The V gene is TRBV30, the J gene TRBJ2-3; D ambiguous. Germline V lookup: CDR1 GTSNPN, CDR2 SVGIG (reference sequence). The V gene lost 3 bases and the J gene lost 4 bases, with 2 bases spanning the gap. The CDR3 contains 10 residues. In nucleotides, the CDR3 is TGTGCCTGGAGCGCAGATACGCAGTATTTT. It encodes CAWSADTQYF.

The CDR3 nucleotides read TGCGCCAGTTACCGGGACAGAGAATACAATGAGCAGTTCTTC. Translation gives CASYRDREYNEQFF. The rearrangement uses TRBV10-2 and TRBJ2-1; TRBD1 aligns across 7 bases. The CDR3 length is 14 residues. Trimming cost V 9 bases and J 4 bases; bases outside gene matches: 9. Germline-derived CDR1 and CDR2 are WSHSY and SAAADI.

The V call is TRBV6-6, the J call TRBJ2-7; 7 bases fit TRBD2. After removal of 5 bases from V and 2 bases from J, the junction contained 3 bases not matched to a gene. The CDR3 spans 13 residues. The germline CDR1 and CDR2 sequences are MNHNY and SVGAGI (reference sequence). For the CDR3, the DNA is TGTGCCAGCAGTCCTAGCGGAACCTACGAGCAGTACGTC. This gives the protein CASSPSGTYEQYV.

This chain uses TRBV4-1 with TRBJ2-2; TRBD2 aligns across 9 bases. The CDR3 is 18 residues long. V lost 1 base and J lost 6; bases outside the gene matches: 12. Per germline, CDR1 MGHRA and CDR2 YSYEKL. CDR3 bases: TGCGCCAGCAGCCAAGCCTTCGGGGCGGGAGGGAGGGCCGGGGAGCTGTTTTTT. Translation gives CASSQAFGAGGRAGELFF.

The gene calls are TRBV5-6 and TRBJ2-1, with TRBD2 identical over 8 bases. The trim removed 0 bases at V and 8 bases at J, leaving 7 bases unmatched. The length of the CDR3 is 15 residues. CDR1 and CDR2 from the germline V gene are SGHDT and YYEEEE. The DNA of the CDR3 is TGTGCCAGCAGCTTGGATGGGACTAGGTTTTATGAGCAGTTCTTC. This gives the protein CASSLDGTRFYEQFF.

The chain recombines TRBV15 with TRBJ2-1, with 7 positions matching TRBD2. Germline V lookup: CDR1 LNHNV, CDR2 YYDKDF (reference sequence). Trimming removed 3 bases from V and 0 bases from J; junction bases left unmatched: 2. The CDR3 loop spans 15 amino acids. The CDR3 nucleotides are TGTGCCACCAGCAGTGGCGGGAGCTCCTACAATGAGCAGTTCTTC. Translating gives CATSSGGSSYNEQFF.

The CDR3 coding sequence is TGCAGCGGTAAGACAGGGCTCTATGGCTACACCTTC. Its translation: CSGKTGLYGYTF. The chain couples TRBV29-1 to TRBJ1-2; TRBD1 agrees at 7 bases. V shed 7 bases and J 4 bases; nucleotides not matched to a gene: 6. Germline CDR1 and CDR2: SQVTM and ANQGSEA. The CDR3 contains 12 residues.

The CDR3 DNA reads as TGCAGCGTTGGACAGGAGAATAACTATGGCTACACCTTC. Protein sequence: CSVGQENNYGYTF. The gene calls are TRBV29-1 and TRBJ1-2, with D possibly being TRBD1 (6 bases). This CDR3 spans 13 amino acids. Between the trimmed V and J ends, which lost 4 bases and 1 base, there was a span of 10 bases. CDR1 is SQVTM and CDR2 is ANQGSEA in the germline V gene.

CDR3 DNA: TGTGCCAGCAGCCCCGCGGGAGGGTCGGGAAAACGGCTGTTTTTT. It codes for CASSPAGGSGKRLFF. V is TRBV7-2 and J is TRBJ1-4; D not certain. Between the trimmed V and J ends, which lost 5 bases and 14 bases, there was a span of 24 bases. The germline V gene has CDR1 SGHTA and CDR2 FQGNSA. There are 15 residues in the CDR3.

The chain has TRBV7-9 and TRBJ2-1; 7 bases agree with TRBD2. Germline V lookup: CDR1 SEHNR, CDR2 FQNEAQ (reference sequence). The CDR3 sequence is 14 residues long. Trimming took 4 bases from V and 8 from J; bases not matched to a gene: 8. The CDR3 here is CASSWGGGPDEQFF. As DNA, the CDR3 is TGTGCCAGCAGCTGGGGGGGAGGGCCGGATGAGCAGTTCTTC.

The chain combines TRBV6-1 with TRBJ1-2; the D gene is possibly TRBD1 (6 bases). This CDR3 is 15 amino acids long. CDR1 is MNHNS, CDR2 SASEGT, per germline. V was pared by 6 bases and J by 8 bases, with 22 bases between. CDR3 nucleotides: TGTGCCAGCAGATGGGACAAACTAAACCCTAGGGGCTACACCTTC. It translates to CASRWDKLNPRGYTF.

The chain employs TRBV11-2 and TRBJ2-5; 12 bases fit TRBD2. CDR3 length equals 15 residues. The junction had 11 bases not matched to a gene; V was cut back by 8 bases and J by 7 bases. Looked up from germline, CDR1 is SGHAT and CDR2 is FQNNGV. The CDR3 DNA sequence: TGTGCCAGCCAAAGAACTAGCGGGAGGTCGGGGACCCAGTACTTC. Encoded protein: CASQRTSGRSGTQYF.

A note on this clone: Compared with germline, one end of the junction differs, possibly owing to a read error. This chain uses TRBV25-1 with TRBJ2-1; 11 bases line up with TRBD2. The germline CDR1 and CDR2 sequences are MGHDK and SYGVNS. This CDR3 spans 15 amino acids. CDR3 bases: TGTGCCGGCAGTAATTTAGCGGGAGGGCCGTCGGAGCAGTTCTTC. Protein sequence: CAGSNLAGGPSEQFF.

The chain employs TRBV29-1 and TRBJ2-1; D is uncertain. Germline V gives CDR1 SQVTM, CDR2 ANQGSEA. V was shortened by 3 bases and J by 8 bases, with 5 bases between the two germline ends. This CDR3 spans 10 amino acids. Written as DNA, the CDR3 is TGCAGCGTTGATCCCGATGAGCAGTTCTTC. Translation: CSVDPDEQFF.

This sequence joins TRBV6-4 and TRBJ2-3; tentatively, D is TRBD1 (6 bases). Between the trimmed V and J ends, which lost 3 bases and 1 base, there was a span of 11 bases. Germline V gives CDR1 MRHNA, CDR2 SNTAGT. The CDR3 contains 15 residues. The DNA of the CDR3 is TGTGCCAGCAGTGAAGGGGGAGTGGGCACAGATACGCAGTATTTT. Its translation is CASSEGGVGTDTQYF.

This rearrangement joins TRBV5-6 to TRBJ1-2, with D possibly being TRBD1 (6 bases). The CDR3 runs to 16 residues. CDR1 is SGHDT and CDR2 is YYEEEE in the germline V gene. V gave up 4 bases and J gave up 0 bases, with 16 bases separating them. CDR3 bases: TGTGCCAGCAGCCCTTGGACAGCCGCCCCTAACTATGGCTACACCTTC. Encoded protein: CASSPWTAAPNYGYTF. The whole variable domain, remainder taken from reference TRBV5-6 and TRBJ1-2, is DAGVTQSPTHLIKTRGQQVTLRCSPKSGHDTVSWYQQALGQGPQFIFQYYEEEERQRGNFPDRFSGHQFPNYSSELNVNALLLGDSALYLCASSPWTAAPNYGYTFGSGTRLTVV.

The V and J genes are TRBV2 and TRBJ2-3, with 10 bases fitting TRBD2. The length of the CDR3 is 15 residues. With V trimmed by 7 bases and J by 0 bases, 4 bases remained unmatched. Germline-derived CDR1 and CDR2 are SNHLY and FYNNEI. Here the CDR3 DNA reads TGTGCCAGCACTGGACTAGCGGCTAGCACAGATACGCAGTATTTT. This encodes CASTGLAASTDTQYF.

This sequence joins TRBV28 and TRBJ1-3; D call uncertain. The V and J ends lost 3 bases and 8 bases respectively, with 11 bases between them. CDR1 is MDHEN and CDR2 is SYDVKM in the germline V gene. This CDR3 has 13 residues. Written as DNA, the CDR3 is TGTGCCAGCAGTTTCCCAATCCCGGACACCATATATTTT. Translation gives CASSFPIPDTIYF.

The chain links TRBV6-1 to TRBJ1-3; D not certain. The CDR3 has 14 residues. The V gene's germline CDR1 is MNHNS and CDR2 SASEGT. Trimming took 8 bases from V and 2 from J, leaving 13 bases between them. The CDR3 spells CASCLGVAGNTIYF. CDR3 nucleotide sequence: TGTGCCAGCTGCCTCGGTGTTGCTGGAAACACCATATATTTT.

V usage is TRBV6-6 and J usage is TRBJ2-3; D is undetermined. V was shortened by 4 bases and J by 0 bases, with 11 bases between the two germline ends. The germline CDR1 and CDR2 sequences are MNHNY and SVGAGI (reference sequence). The CDR3 is 15 residues long. CDR3 amino acids: CASSSMVTSTDTQYF. CDR3 nucleotides: TGTGCCAGCAGTTCCATGGTGACTAGCACAGATACGCAGTATTTT.

The gene calls are TRBV9 and TRBJ2-1; 8 nucleotides agree with TRBD1. Germline lookup yields CDR1 SGDLS and CDR2 YYNGEE. Trimming took 3 bases from V and 5 from J; bases not matched to a gene: 4. The CDR3 has 14 residues. This chain's CDR3 is CASSARTGNNEQFF. As DNA, the CDR3 is TGTGCCAGCAGCGCCCGGACAGGGAACAATGAGCAGTTCTTC. The full variable domain, with the rest looked up from reference TRBV9 and TRBJ2-1, is DSGVTQTPKHLITATGQRVTLRCSPRSGDLSVYWYQQSLDQGLQFLIQYYNGEERAKGNILERFSAQQFPDLHSELNLSSLELGDSALYFCASSARTGNNEQFFGPGTRLTVL.

The CDR3 coding sequence is TGTGCCAGTAGTATTTCGGGACAGGCTAACACTGAAGCTTTCTTT. Translated: CASSISGQANTEAFF. The rearrangement uses TRBV19 and TRBJ1-1, with TRBD1 matching 8 bases. V was pared by 3 bases and J by 2 bases, with 5 bases of the junction left unmatched. Germline V CDR1 and CDR2: LNHDA, SQIVND (reference sequence). The CDR3 spans 15 residues.